The following is a T cell receptor beta chain sequence with its context. Its antigen is unknown. Some clones are missing from TCRdb's copy, which holds only in-frame ones; the method was immunoSEQ multiplex PCR. The sample consists of about 46,000 clones, roughly 89% of them appearing once. This entry comes from a study of T cell responses to AZD1222 COVID-19 vaccine. Study conclusions and caveats: Donors, mostly white British, included more females; clonal diversity was possibly underestimated. None of the repertoires were sampled until the peak T cell response had passed. An increase in Spike-specific TCR breadth and depth was observed after two AZD1222 doses.

Samples with a second dose at about 4 or about 12 weeks were pooled together. V was pared by 2 bases and J by 5 bases, with 3 bases of the junction left unmatched. Germline V CDR1 and CDR2: MGHDK, SYGVNS. There are 16 residues in the CDR3. V gene TRBV25-1 combines with J gene TRBJ1-4, with TRBD1 matching 12 bases. The receptor was isolated from an adult who received the AZD1222 COVID-19 vaccine. The sequencing here drew on peripheral blood, taken 28 days after the second AZD1222 dose. CDR3 in amino acids: CASSEIGTGGNEKLFF. CDR3 DNA: TGTGCCAGCAGTGAAATAGGGACAGGGGGCAATGAAAAACTGTTTTTT. The whole variable domain, filled in from reference TRBV25-1 and TRBJ1-4, reads EADIYQTPRYLVIGTGKKITLECSQTMGHDKMYWYQQDPGMELHLIHYSYGVNSTEKGDLSSESTVSRIRTEHFPLTLESARPSHTSQYLCASSEIGTGGNEKLFFGSGTQLSVL.